This entry lists 13 T cell receptor beta chains sequenced from one sample in a study of T cell responses to AZD1222 COVID-19 vaccine. Profiling relied on immunoSEQ multiplex PCR, and the TCRdb table lists in-frame clones only, not all of them. The data show over 100,000 clones, with 88% seen just once and 10% to 15% held by the top ten. The sequencing here drew on peripheral blood, taken on day 0 of MenACWY control vaccination. These receptors came from an adult in good health.

J is TRBJ1-6 and V is TRBV27, with 7 bases identical to TRBD1. The V and J ends lost 6 bases and 10 bases, in that order; junction bases with no gene match: 15. Germline V gives CDR1 MNHEY, CDR2 SMNVEV (reference sequence). The CDR3 extends over 16 amino acids. The CDR3 is CASSRDRAIQTSPLHF. CDR3 in DNA: TGTGCCAGCAGCCGAGACAGGGCCATACAAACCTCACCCCTCCACTTT.

The rearrangement uses TRBV7-8 and TRBJ2-2; a weak D match, TRBD1 (5 bases). CDR1 is SGHVS and CDR2 is FQNEAQ in the germline V gene. This CDR3 region has 15 residues. Trimming shortened V by 2 bases and J by 6 bases, and 13 bases separated the two germline ends. The DNA of the CDR3 is TGTGCCAGCAGCTTACCGCAGGGAAGGGCCGGGGAGCTGTTTTTT. Its translation is CASSLPQGRAGELFF.

The chain employs TRBV27 and TRBJ2-7, with 8 positions matching TRBD1. Germline V gives CDR1 MNHEY, CDR2 SMNVEV (reference sequence). This CDR3 comprises 14 residues. J gave up 5 bases and V 1 base, and 4 bases lay outside the gene matches. The CDR3 here is CASSLWAGGHEQYF. As DNA, the CDR3 is TGTGCCAGCAGTTTATGGGCAGGGGGCCACGAGCAGTACTTC.

The rearrangement uses TRBV30 and TRBJ1-5; unclear D gene. The CDR3 is made up of 12 amino acids. In germline, CDR1 is GTSNPN, CDR2 SVGIG (reference sequence). V lost 2 bases and J 3 bases, leaving 5 bases between the germline ends. The CDR3: CAWSNNNQPQHF. For the CDR3, the DNA is TGTGCCTGGAGTAATAACAATCAGCCCCAGCATTTT.

This clone turned up a few times. The J gene is TRBJ1-1, the V gene TRBV4-2; D gene ambiguous. Trimming took off 6 bases at V and 1 base at J, with 15 bases between the two ends. CDR3 size: 15 residues. Germline V gene data show CDR1 as LGHNA and CDR2 as YNFKEQ. The CDR3 DNA is TGTGCCAGCAGAGTGACCGTAGGAGGGAACACTGAAGCTTTCTTT. It encodes CASRVTVGGNTEAFF.

This chain connects TRBV10-3 to TRBJ2-7, with D maybe TRBD1 (6 bases). Germline-derived CDR1 and CDR2 are ENHRY and SYGVKD. The CDR3 loop spans 13 amino acids. The V end lost 7 bases, the J end lost 0 bases, and 10 bases lay between the germline ends. The CDR3 spells CAIMWTDSYEQYF. Written as DNA, the CDR3 is TGTGCCATCATGTGGACAGACTCCTACGAGCAGTACTTC.

The chain carries TRBV5-1 and TRBJ1-1; D is undetermined. CDR1 is SGHRS, CDR2 YFSETQ, per germline. This CDR3 spans 13 amino acids. The germline V and J ends were trimmed by 2 bases and 3 bases, with 8 bases remaining between them. The DNA for the CDR3 is TGCGCCAGCAGCTTCGGAGTCGACACTGAAGCTTTCTTT. Its translation: CASSFGVDTEAFF.

Remarks on this clone: At one end the junction does not follow the germline gene, possibly because of a read error. The CDR3 nucleotides are TGTGCCAGCAGCTTGGGGGCGAAAACCGGGGAGCTGTTTTTT. This sequence encodes CASSLGAKTGELFF. V is TRBV11-2 and J is TRBJ2-2; D might be TRBD1 (6 bases). The CDR3 spans 14 residues. The germline CDR1 and CDR2 sequences are SGHAT and FQNNGV.

Points on this clone: The sample has other DNA sequences that encode this CDR3 too. The rearrangement joins TRBV5-1 to TRBJ1-4; a possible D gene is TRBD1 (5 bases). The CDR3 covers 14 residues. The germline V gene has CDR1 SGHRS and CDR2 YFSETQ. Trimming left V 4 bases short and J 2 bases short, with 9 bases between. CDR3 loop: CASSPDSTNEKLFF. DNA of the CDR3: TGCGCCAGCAGCCCCGACAGCACTAATGAAAAACTGTTTTTT.

The chain couples TRBV6-5 to TRBJ1-2, with 8 bases matching TRBD1. In germline, CDR1 is MNHEY, CDR2 SVGAGI. This CDR3 is 13 amino acids long. V trimming: 8 bases; J trimming: 2 bases; junction bases outside the gene matches: 4. The DNA of the CDR3 is TGTGCCAGCGGCGACAGGGGAAACTATGGCTACACCTTC. This sequence encodes CASGDRGNYGYTF.

The chain combines TRBV30 with TRBJ1-1; no definite D call. The V end was cut by 5 bases, the J end by 0 bases, with 7 bases between. CDR1 and CDR2 (germline): GTSNPN, SVGIG (reference sequence). The CDR3 covers 12 residues. CDR3 sequence: CAWGIMNTEAFF. CDR3 bases: TGTGCCTGGGGAATAATGAACACTGAAGCTTTCTTT.

This chain connects TRBV10-3 to TRBJ1-2; 8 bases line up with TRBD1. The CDR3 loop spans 16 amino acids. V dropped 0 bases and J dropped 4; count of bases not matched to a gene: 7. The germline V gene has CDR1 ENHRY and CDR2 SYGVKD. DNA for the CDR3: TGTGCCATCAGTGAGTCCGCGGCAGGGGGCGTCTATGGCTACACCTTC. Protein: CAISESAAGGVYGYTF.

This rearrangement joins TRBV10-3 to TRBJ1-3, with D unresolved. Per the germline V gene, CDR1 is ENHRY and CDR2 is SYGVKD. The CDR3 loop spans 16 amino acids. V lost 4 bases and J lost 0, with 13 bases in between. The CDR3 region is CAISGTTLSSGNTIYF. The CDR3 DNA follows: TGTGCCATCAGTGGGACGACACTTAGCTCTGGAAACACCATATATTTT.